Sequencing of this T cell receptor beta chain was carried out in a study of response to subunit inactivated influenza vaccine. Study-wide results and caveats: Few additional T cells are recruited per seasonal influenza vaccination, authors suggested.

This clonotype was detected only once. No antigen is known for it. TCRdb re-analysed the RT-PCR reads in MiXCR, keeping a single row per CDR3 protein. The sample records roughly 700,000 distinct CDR3 sequences, around 13% being singletons. Germline CDR1 KGHDR, CDR2 SFDVKD. There are 15 residues in the CDR3. V dropped 7 bases and J dropped 5; count of bases not matched to a gene: 11. The chain joins TRBV24-1 to TRBJ2-3; 7 nucleotides line up with TRBD2. The sequencing here drew on PBMCs from blood, taken less than 15 days before vaccination. The source is a man aged 50 to 59 who received an inactivated influenza vaccine. The chain's CDR3 is CATSGLAGEQDTQYF. In DNA, the CDR3 is TGTGCCACCAGCGGACTGGCGGGAGAACAAGATACGCAGTATTTT.